This TCR beta chain was captured in a study of shared clonotypes between healthy human individuals. As for the study in general: The study used three CD4 naive, three CD4 memory, two CD8 naive and one CD8 memory plate per donor.

Germline assignment: CDR1 ENHRY and CDR2 SYGVKD. V shed 6 bases, J shed 0 bases, and the junction held 5 bases outside the gene matches. The CDR3 has 15 amino acids. In the original workflow: Filtering differed since immunoSEQ provided only junctions, with no quality scores. TCRdb keeps only in-frame clones here, not all; method: immunoSEQ multiplex PCR. Clone size and the V and J calls come from that table; the DNA yielded D and trimming. This sample yields around 2,000,000 clones, of which more than 85% are seen a single time; roughly 1.8% belongs to the top ten. Study-wide results and limits: Compared with clonotypes that all four donors shared, non-shared clonotypes had lower generation probabilities.

Comments on this clone: Its antigen remains unknown.

Naive CD8 isolation took CD45RO-negative cells positively selected for CCR7 and excluded terminally differentiated effector memory CD45RA+ cells. What was sequenced was naive CD8+ T cells from PBMCs. The sequence was obtained from a man aged 18 to 30 in good health. Some clones in this sample may be carry-over from other donors' samples. This chain connects TRBV10-3 to TRBJ2-3; 8 bases map to TRBD2. CDR3 region: CAIRQAGESTDTQYF. The DNA of the CDR3 is TGTGCCATCAGGCAAGCGGGAGAAAGCACAGATACGCAGTATTTT.